A selection of T cell receptor beta chains follows, all from one sample in a study of CD4 T cells in relation to SARS-CoV-2 and coronaviruses. Antigen specificity for these receptors is unknown. Method: immunoSEQ multiplex PCR; TCRdb's copy keeps in-frame clones and lacks some. The sample carries about 20,000 clones, 70% to 80% recorded once. The sequenced sample consisted of CD4+ T cells from PBMCs, cultured in vitro. Receptors were obtained from a human donor in good health. Both conserved end residues are part of each CDR3. The order of the fields is J gene, V gene, CDR3 protein.

J: TRBJ2-1
V: TRBV4-1
CDR3: CASSQERVQWFGEQFF

J: TRBJ2-7
V: TRBV28
CDR3: CASSLGDYEQYF

J: TRBJ2-1
V: TRBV10-1
CDR3: CASSESGLAGTYNEQFF

J: TRBJ2-3
V: TRBV18
CDR3: CASSLYSGVSTDTQYF

J: TRBJ2-7
V: TRBV10-1
CDR3: CASRSDRGPYEQYF

J: TRBJ1-6
V: TRBV5-4
CDR3: CASSWDRVDSPLHF

J: TRBJ2-1
V: TRBV18
CDR3: CASSQDRANEQFF

J: TRBJ2-7
V: TRBV10-3
CDR3: CAISGVSGGGPIGEQYF

J: TRBJ2-5
V: TRBV6-5
CDR3: CASRDTQETQYF

J: TRBJ2-7
V: TRBV7-9
CDR3: CASTINRGSYEQYF

J: TRBJ1-1
V: TRBV19
CDR3: CASIRGRPLNTEAFF

J: TRBJ1-1
V: TRBV20-1
CDR3: CSALHGREAFF

J: TRBJ1-6
V: TRBV6-5
CDR3: CASSYDFYNNSPLHF

J: TRBJ2-3
V: TRBV7-3
CDR3: CASSLVSGPDTQYF

J: TRBJ2-7
V: TRBV4-1
CDR3: CASSQVLTTERYEQYF

J: TRBJ1-5
V: TRBV15
CDR3: CATSRNFTGVNQPQHF

J: TRBJ1-5
V: TRBV5-8
CDR3: CASSYMDRGNQPQHF

J: TRBJ2-7
V: TRBV7-3
CDR3: CASSLEGFSSYEQYF

J: TRBJ1-2
V: TRBV18
CDR3: CASSPDSVRTSGYTF

J: TRBJ1-4
V: TRBV9
CDR3: CASSVGQGPRVVTNEKLFF